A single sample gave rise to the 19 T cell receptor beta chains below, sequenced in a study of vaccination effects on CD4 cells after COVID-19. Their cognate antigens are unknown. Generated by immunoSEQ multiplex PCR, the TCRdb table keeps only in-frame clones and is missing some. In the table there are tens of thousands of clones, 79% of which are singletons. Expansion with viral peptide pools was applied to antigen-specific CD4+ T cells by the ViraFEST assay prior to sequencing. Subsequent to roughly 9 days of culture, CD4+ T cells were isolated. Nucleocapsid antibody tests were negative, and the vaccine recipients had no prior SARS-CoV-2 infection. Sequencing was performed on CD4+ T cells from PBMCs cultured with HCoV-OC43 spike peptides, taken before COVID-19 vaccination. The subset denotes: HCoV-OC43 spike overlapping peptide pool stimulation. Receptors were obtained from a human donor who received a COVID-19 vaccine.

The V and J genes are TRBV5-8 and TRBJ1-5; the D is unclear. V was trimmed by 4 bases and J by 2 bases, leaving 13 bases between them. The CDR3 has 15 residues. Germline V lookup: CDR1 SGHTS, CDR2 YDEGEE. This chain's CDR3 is CASSPPGRGNQPQHF. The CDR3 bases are TGTGCCAGCAGCCCTCCGGGAAGAGGCAATCAGCCCCAGCATTTT.

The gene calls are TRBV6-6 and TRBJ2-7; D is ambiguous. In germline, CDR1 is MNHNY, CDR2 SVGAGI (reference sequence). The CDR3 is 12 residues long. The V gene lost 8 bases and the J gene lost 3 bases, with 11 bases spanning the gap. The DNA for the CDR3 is TGTGCCAGCCGAGGTGAGGACTACGAGCAGTACGTC. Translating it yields CASRGEDYEQYV.

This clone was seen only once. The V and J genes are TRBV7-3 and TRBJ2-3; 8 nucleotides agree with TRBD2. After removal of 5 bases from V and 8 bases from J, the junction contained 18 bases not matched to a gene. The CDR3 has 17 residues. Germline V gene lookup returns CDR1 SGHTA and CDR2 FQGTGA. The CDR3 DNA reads TGTGCCAGCAGCCCATCTCTACTAGCGGATGGGAAGGCTACGCAGTATTTT. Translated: CASSPSLLADGKATQYF.

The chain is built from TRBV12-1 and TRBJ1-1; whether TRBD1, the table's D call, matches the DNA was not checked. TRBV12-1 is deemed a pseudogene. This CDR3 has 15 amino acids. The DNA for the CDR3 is TGTGCCAGCAGCTTAACGGCAGGGTTGAACACTGAAGCTTTCTTT. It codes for CASSLTAGLNTEAFF.

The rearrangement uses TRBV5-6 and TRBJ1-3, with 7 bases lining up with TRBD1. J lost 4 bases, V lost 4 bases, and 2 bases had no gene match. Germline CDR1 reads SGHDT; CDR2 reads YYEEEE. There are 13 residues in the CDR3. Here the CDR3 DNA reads TGTGCCAGCAGCACGGACAGGGGAAACACCATATATTTT. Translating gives CASSTDRGNTIYF.

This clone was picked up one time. The CDR3 region has the DNA TGTGCCAGCAGTTTACGACAGGCGGGTGTTGGAAACACCATATATTTT. Protein sequence: CASSLRQAGVGNTIYF. The chain links TRBV28 to TRBJ1-3; tentative D call: TRBD1 (6 bases). Trimming shortened V by 2 bases and J by 3 bases, and 14 bases separated the two germline ends. Germline lookup yields CDR1 MDHEN and CDR2 SYDVKM. The CDR3 runs to 16 residues.

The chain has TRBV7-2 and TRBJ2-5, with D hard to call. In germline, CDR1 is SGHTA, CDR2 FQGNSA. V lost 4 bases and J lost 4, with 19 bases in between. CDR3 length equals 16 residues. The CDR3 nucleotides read TGTGCCAGCAGCTCGCAGCGTGGGGATTGGCGAGAGACCCAGTACTTC. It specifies CASSSQRGDWRETQYF.

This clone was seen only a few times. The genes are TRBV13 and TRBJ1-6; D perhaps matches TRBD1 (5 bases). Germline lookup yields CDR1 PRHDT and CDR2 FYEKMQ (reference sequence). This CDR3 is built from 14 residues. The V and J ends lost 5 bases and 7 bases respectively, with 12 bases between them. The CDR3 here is CASSPYRTNSPLHF. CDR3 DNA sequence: TGTGCCAGCAGCCCCTACAGGACCAATTCACCCCTCCACTTT.

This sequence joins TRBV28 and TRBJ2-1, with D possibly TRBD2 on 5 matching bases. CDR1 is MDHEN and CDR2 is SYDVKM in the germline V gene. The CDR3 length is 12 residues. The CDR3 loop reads CATGLTYNEQFF. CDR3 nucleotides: TGTGCTACGGGGTTGACCTACAATGAGCAGTTCTTC.

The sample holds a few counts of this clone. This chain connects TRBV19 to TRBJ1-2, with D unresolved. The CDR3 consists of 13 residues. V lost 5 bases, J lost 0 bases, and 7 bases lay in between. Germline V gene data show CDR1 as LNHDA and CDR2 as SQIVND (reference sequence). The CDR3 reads CASSLITNYGYTF. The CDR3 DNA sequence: TGTGCCAGTAGTCTTATTACTAACTATGGCTACACCTTC. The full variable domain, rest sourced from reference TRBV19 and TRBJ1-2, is DGGITQSPKYLFRKEGQNVTLSCEQNLNHDAMYWYRQDPGQGLRLIYYSQIVNDFQKGDIAEGYSVSREKKESFPLTVTSAQKNPTAFYLCASSLITNYGYTFGSGTRLTVV.

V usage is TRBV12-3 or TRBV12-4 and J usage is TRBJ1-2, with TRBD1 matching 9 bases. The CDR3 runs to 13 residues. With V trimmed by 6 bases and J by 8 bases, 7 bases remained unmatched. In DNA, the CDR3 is TGTGCCAGCAGAGATAGGGACAGGGACGGCTACACCTTC. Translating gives CASRDRDRDGYTF.

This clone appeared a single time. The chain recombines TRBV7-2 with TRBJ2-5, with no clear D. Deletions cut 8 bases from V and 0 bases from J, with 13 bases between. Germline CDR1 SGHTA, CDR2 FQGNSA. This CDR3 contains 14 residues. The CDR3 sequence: CASCPVTYQETQYF. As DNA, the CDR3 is TGTGCCAGCTGCCCGGTTACGTACCAAGAGACCCAGTACTTC.

Written as DNA, the CDR3 is TGTGCCAGTAGTATAAAACAGCCCCAGCATTTT. Protein sequence: CASSIKQPQHF. The chain links TRBV19 to TRBJ1-5; no definite D call. The V gene lost 2 bases and the J gene lost 7 bases, with 3 bases spanning the gap. The CDR3 is 11 residues long. Germline V gene sequence: CDR1 LNHDA, CDR2 SQIVND (reference sequence).

CDR3 in amino acids: CASSLQWNTEAFF. The CDR3 DNA sequence: TGTGCCAGCAGCCTTCAGTGGAACACTGAAGCTTTCTTT. The rearrangement links TRBV11-3 to TRBJ1-1; no firm D call. The CDR3 is 13 amino acids. Germline V gene data show CDR1 as SGHNT and CDR2 as YENEEA. V was pared by 5 bases and J by 1 base, with 8 bases between.

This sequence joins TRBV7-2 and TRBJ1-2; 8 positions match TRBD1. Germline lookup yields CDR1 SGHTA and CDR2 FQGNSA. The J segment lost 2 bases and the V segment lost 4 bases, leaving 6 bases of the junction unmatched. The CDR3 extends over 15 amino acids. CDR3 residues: CASSSSDRVNYGYTF. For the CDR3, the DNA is TGTGCCAGCAGCTCCTCGGACAGGGTAAACTATGGCTACACCTTC.

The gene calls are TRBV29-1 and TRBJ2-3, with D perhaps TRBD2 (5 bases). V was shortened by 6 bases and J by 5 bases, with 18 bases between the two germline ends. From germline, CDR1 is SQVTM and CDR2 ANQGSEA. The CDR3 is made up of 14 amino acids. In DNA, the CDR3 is TGCAGCGTGGTGGGCTCGAACGGGAAAGATACGCAGTATTTT. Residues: CSVVGSNGKDTQYF.

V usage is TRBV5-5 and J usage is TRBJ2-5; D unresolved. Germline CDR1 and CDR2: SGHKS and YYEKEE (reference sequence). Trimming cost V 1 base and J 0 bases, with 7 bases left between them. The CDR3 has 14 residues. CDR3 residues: CASSLYLNQETQYF. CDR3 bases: TGTGCCAGCAGCTTGTACTTAAACCAAGAGACCCAGTACTTC.

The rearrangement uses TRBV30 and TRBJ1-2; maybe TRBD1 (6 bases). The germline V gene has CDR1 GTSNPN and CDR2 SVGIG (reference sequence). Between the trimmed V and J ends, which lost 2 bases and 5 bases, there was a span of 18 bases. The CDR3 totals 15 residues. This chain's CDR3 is CAWSILQGGRYGYTF. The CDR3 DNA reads TGTGCCTGGAGTATCCTACAGGGAGGGAGGTATGGCTACACCTTC.

CDR3 protein: CASSSALAGGSTDTQYF. Here the CDR3 DNA reads TGCGCCAGCAGCTCAGCCTTAGCGGGGGGGAGCACAGATACGCAGTATTTT. The rearrangement links TRBV5-1 to TRBJ2-3; TRBD2 matches 11 bases. CDR3 length: 17 amino acids. Germline CDR1 and CDR2: SGHRS and YFSETQ. Germline trimming cut 3 bases from V and 0 bases from J; bases unmatched to any gene: 6.